This TCR beta chain was recovered during a study of control samples from healthy donors and cancer patients. The assay was immunoSEQ multiplex PCR, and TCRdb's table has in-frame clones only and misses some. The sample has tens of thousands of clones; around 90% are singletons. The CDR3 is 16 residues long. The V and J ends lost 6 bases and 3 bases, in that order; junction bases with no gene match: 9. CDR1 MNHNY and CDR2 SVGAGI come from the germline V gene (reference sequence). This clonotype originated in a woman between 55 and 75 years old with head and neck cancer. The V gene is TRBV6-6, the J gene TRBJ1-5; TRBD1 aligns across 9 bases. Sequencing used PBMCs. CDR3 sequence (DNA): TGTGCCAGCAGCCAACAGGGGGCAGGGAACAATCAGCCCCAGCATTTT. Its translation is CASSQQGAGNNQPQHF.